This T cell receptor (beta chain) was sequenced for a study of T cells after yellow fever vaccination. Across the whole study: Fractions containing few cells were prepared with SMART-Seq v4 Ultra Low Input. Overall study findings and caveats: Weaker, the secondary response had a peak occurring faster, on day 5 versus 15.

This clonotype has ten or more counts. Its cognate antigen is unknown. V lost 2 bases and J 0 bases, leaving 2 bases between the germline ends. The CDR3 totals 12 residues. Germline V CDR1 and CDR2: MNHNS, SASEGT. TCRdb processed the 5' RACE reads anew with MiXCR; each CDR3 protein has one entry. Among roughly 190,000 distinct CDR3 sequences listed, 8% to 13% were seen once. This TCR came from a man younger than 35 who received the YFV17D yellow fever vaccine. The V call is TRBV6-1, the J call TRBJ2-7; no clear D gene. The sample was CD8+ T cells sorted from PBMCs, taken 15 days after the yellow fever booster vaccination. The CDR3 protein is CASSESSYEQYV. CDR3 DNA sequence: TGTGCCAGCAGTGAAAGCTCCTACGAGCAGTACGTC.